A selection of T cell receptor beta chains follows, all from one sample in a study of cytomegalovirus exposure and HLA in healthy donors. Generated by immunoSEQ multiplex PCR, the TCRdb table keeps only in-frame clones and is missing some. The repertoire holds about 150,000 clones, with nearly 90% as singletons. The sample was PBMCs. The source is a woman aged 40-49 years in good health and CMV-seronegative. Both conserved end residues are part of each CDR3. D genes are given only for firm matches. Where a row states a size, it is once, few, many or the class of an expanded clone; other rows omit it.

d_gene	abundance	v_gene	j_gene	CDR3nt	CDR3aa
TRBD1	.	TRBV28	TRBJ2-5	TGTGCCAGCAGTCAACTGTCTCGACAGGGCGTTGAGACCCAGTACTTC	CASSQLSRQGVETQYF
TRBD1	once	TRBV10-1	TRBJ2-7	TGCGCCACCAGCCAGGGGGGACAGGGCCACTACGAGCAGTACTTC	CATSQGGQGHYEQYF
.	.	TRBV5-1	TRBJ2-1	TGCGCCAGCAGCGTGGGCAGGGGAGCAGATGAGCAGTTCTTC	CASSVGRGADEQFF
.	.	TRBV6-5	TRBJ2-5	TGTGCCAGCAGTTACTCGACTTCGCAGTCCGAAGAGACCCAGTACTTC	CASSYSTSQSEETQYF
.	.	TRBV7-8	TRBJ2-5	TGTGCCAGCAGCTTAGATCGGATCTCACGGGGGACCCAGTACTTC	CASSLDRISRGTQYF
TRBD2	.	TRBV25-1	TRBJ2-7	TGTGCCAGCAGTCAAGGACTAGCGGGAGAAGAGCAGTACTTC	CASSQGLAGEEQYF
TRBD2	once	TRBV2	TRBJ2-2	TGTGCCAGCAGTGTCCGACTAGCGGGAGGACACACCGGGGAGCTGTTTTTT	CASSVRLAGGHTGELFF
TRBD2	.	TRBV6-5	TRBJ2-1	TGTGCCAGCAGCCCTGGACTAGCGCCCTACAATGAGCAGTTCTTC	CASSPGLAPYNEQFF
.	.	TRBV5-6	TRBJ1-1	TGTGCCAGCAGCTTGGGAAGACAGAGGAACACTGAAGCTTTCTTT	CASSLGRQRNTEAFF
TRBD2	.	TRBV27	TRBJ2-1	TGTGCCAGCAGATACCAACTAGCGGGAGCGCCCAATGAGCAGTTCTTC	CASRYQLAGAPNEQFF
.	.	TRBV4-2	TRBJ2-3	TGTGCCAGCAGCCAAGATATTCGCGCGGCCGCTAGCACAGATACGCAGTATTTT	CASSQDIRAAASTDTQYF
.	.	TRBV4-3	TRBJ2-7	TGCGCCAGCAGCCTCAACCAAGTTGACAGGTCTCCTTCTTACGAGCAGTACTTC	CASSLNQVDRSPSYEQYF
TRBD1	.	TRBV5-1	TRBJ2-5	TGCGCCAGCAGCACCCAGACAGGGGGCTGGGAGACCCAGTACTTC	CASSTQTGGWETQYF
.	once	TRBV30	TRBJ2-7	TGTGCCTGGAGTATTAGCTACGAGCAGTACTTC	CAWSISYEQYF
.	once	TRBV7-9	TRBJ1-2	TGTTCCAGCAGCTTAAAAGGGGGAGATGGCTACACCTTC	CSSSLKGGDGYTF
TRBD1	.	TRBV29-1	TRBJ1-1	TGCAGCGTTGAGCCCCGACAGGGAAAAGAAGCTTTCTTT	CSVEPRQGKEAFF
.	.	TRBV5-1	TRBJ2-3	TGCGCCAGCAGTCCAGGCTTCACAGATACGCAGTATTTT	CASSPGFTDTQYF
.	.	TRBV19	TRBJ2-6	TGTGCCAGTAGCGCCAGGGATGGGGCCAACGTCCTGACTTTC	CASSARDGANVLTF
.	.	TRBV9	TRBJ2-4	TGTGCCAGCAGCGTAGATCCTGGCCCTCCCAAAAACATTCAGTACTTC	CASSVDPGPPKNIQYF
.	.	TRBV7-2	TRBJ2-7	TGTGCCAGCAGCTTATTTCTGGTTAGGCAGGGATGGGGCGAGCAGTACTTC	CASSLFLVRQGWGEQYF
.	.	TRBV5-6	TRBJ1-4	TGTGCCAGCCATGCCCGGGAGATTAATGAAAAACTGTTTTTT	CASHAREINEKLFF
.	.	TRBV6-1	TRBJ1-2	TGTGCCAGCAGTGAAGTCTACGGGAACTATGGCTACACCTTC	CASSEVYGNYGYTF
.	.	TRBV5-6	TRBJ2-1	TGTGCCAGCAGCTTGAGCCGTAATGAGCAGTTCTTC	CASSLSRNEQFF
TRBD2	.	TRBV5-1	TRBJ2-1	TGCGCCAGCAGCGAAATAGCGGGGCCGGGGTACAATGAGCAGTTCTTC	CASSEIAGPGYNEQFF
TRBD1	.	TRBV4-1	TRBJ2-7	TGCGCCAGCAGCCAGGGACAGGGAGGCTCCTACGAGCAGTACTTC	CASSQGQGGSYEQYF
TRBD2	once	TRBV2	TRBJ2-1	TGTGCCAGCAGGGCGAGGTTGGCGGGAGAAGGGAACAATGAGCAGTTCTTC	CASRARLAGEGNNEQFF
.	.	TRBV5-4	TRBJ2-3	TGTGCCAGCAGCCAAGGCGGAACAGATACGCAGTATTTT	CASSQGGTDTQYF
.	.	TRBV5-7	TRBJ2-5	TGTGCCAGCAGCTTGGACAGGGTCGAGACCCAGTACTTC	CASSLDRVETQYF
.	.	TRBV7-9	TRBJ1-1	TGTGCCAGCAGCTTCCCGACAGGAAAGACTGAAGCTTTCTTT	CASSFPTGKTEAFF
.	.	TRBV18	TRBJ1-2	TGTGCCAGCTCACCAATTGAGGGAACGGACTATGGCTACACCTTC	CASSPIEGTDYGYTF
.	.	TRBV9	TRBJ2-3	TGTGCCAGCAGCGCCCAATGGGGGGGACAAGATACGCAGTATTTT	CASSAQWGGQDTQYF
.	.	TRBV7-8	TRBJ2-5	TGTGCCAGCAGCTTGTTGACGCGGCAAGAGACCCAGTACTTC	CASSLLTRQETQYF
.	.	TRBV11-3	TRBJ1-4	TGTGCCAGCAGCTTAGACAGGCTCGAAAAACTGTTTTTT	CASSLDRLEKLFF
TRBD2	.	TRBV2	TRBJ2-2	TGTGCCAGCAGAGGACTAGCGACAAGTTACACCGGGGAGCTGTTTTTT	CASRGLATSYTGELFF
TRBD1	.	TRBV11-1	TRBJ1-1	TGTGCCAGCAGCTTAGAACAACGACGTGCCCCGCCAGGGGGGCCTGAAGCTTTCTTT	CASSLEQRRAPPGGPEAFF
.	.	TRBV27	TRBJ2-7	TGTGCCAGCAGTTCCCGGACCGGGACACCTTACGAGCAGTACTTC	CASSSRTGTPYEQYF
.	.	TRBV27	TRBJ2-3	TGTGCCAGCAGTTTCTCCGCGCGATACACAGATACGCAGTATTTT	CASSFSARYTDTQYF
.	.	TRBV7-9	TRBJ1-2	TGTGCCAGCAGCTTAGTCCCGGACAACTACACCTTC	CASSLVPDNYTF
.	.	TRBV2	TRBJ2-1	TGTGCCAGCAGTCGACCGGGGGACAATGAGCAGTTCTTC	CASSRPGDNEQFF
.	.	TRBV5-6	TRBJ2-7	TGTGCCAGCAGCCTGGACGGGTCCTCCTACGAGCAGTACTTC	CASSLDGSSYEQYF
.	.	TRBV28	TRBJ2-7	TGTGCCAGCTGCCCGAGGGACACCCCCTACGAGCAGTACTTC	CASCPRDTPYEQYF
TRBD2	.	TRBV5-4	TRBJ2-1	TGTGCCAGCAGCAGATGGGGGGGGCGGGAGGATCTCTTC	CASSRWGGREDLF
.	few	TRBV5-1	TRBJ2-2	TGCGCCAGCAGCTTGGTTTCCAGCGGACACACCGGGGAGCTGTTTTTT	CASSLVSSGHTGELFF
TRBD1	.	TRBV9	TRBJ1-2	TGTGCCAGCAGCCCCCATGGACAGGGGGGCTATGGCTACACCTTC	CASSPHGQGGYGYTF
TRBD1	.	TRBV29-1	TRBJ2-3	TGCAGCGAAGGACAGGGGTCGGCAGATACGCAGTATTTT	CSEGQGSADTQYF
TRBD2	.	TRBV29-1	TRBJ2-7	TGCAGCGTTGCGGGACTAGCGGGGCGCTACGAGCAGTACTTC	CSVAGLAGRYEQYF
.	.	TRBV7-8	TRBJ2-3	TGTGCCAGCAGCTTAGCGATAATCTTAGGGGCAAAGGGGAACACAGATACGCAGTATTTT	CASSLAIILGAKGNTDTQYF
TRBD2	.	TRBV7-8	TRBJ2-7	TGTGCCAGCAGCTTAAGGGAGGGCCTCGAAGAGCAGTACTTC	CASSLREGLEEQYF
.	.	TRBV5-4	TRBJ1-2	TGTGCCAGCACCTTCACGGGTTATAACTATGGCTACACCTTC	CASTFTGYNYGYTF
TRBD1	.	TRBV19	TRBJ1-5	TGTGCCAGTAGTACACAGGGGGCGCGGGGTCAGCCCCAGCATTTT	CASSTQGARGQPQHF
.	.	TRBV20-1	TRBJ1-4	TGCAGTGCTAGAATCGGTGAAAAACTGTTTTTT	CSARIGEKLFF
.	.	TRBV5-4	TRBJ2-1	TGTGCCAGCAGTTTAGCAGATGAGCAGTTCTTC	CASSLADEQFF
TRBD2	.	TRBV27	TRBJ2-7	TGTGCCAGCAGGATACAATCCACGGGAGGCTACGAGCAGTACTTC	CASRIQSTGGYEQYF